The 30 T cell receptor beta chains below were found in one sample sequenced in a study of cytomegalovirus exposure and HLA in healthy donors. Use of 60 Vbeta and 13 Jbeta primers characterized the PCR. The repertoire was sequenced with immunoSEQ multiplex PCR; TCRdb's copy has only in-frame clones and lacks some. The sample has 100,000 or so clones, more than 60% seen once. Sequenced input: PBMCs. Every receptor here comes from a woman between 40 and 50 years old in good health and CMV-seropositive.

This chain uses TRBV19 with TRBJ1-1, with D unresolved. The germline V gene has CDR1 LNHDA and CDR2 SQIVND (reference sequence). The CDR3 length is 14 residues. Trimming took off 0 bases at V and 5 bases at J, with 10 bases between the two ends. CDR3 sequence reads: CASSIDLEETEAFF. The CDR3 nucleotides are TGTGCCAGTAGTATAGATCTCGAGGAGACTGAAGCTTTCTTT. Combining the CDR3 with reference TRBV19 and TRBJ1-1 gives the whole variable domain DGGITQSPKYLFRKEGQNVTLSCEQNLNHDAMYWYRQDPGQGLRLIYYSQIVNDFQKGDIAEGYSVSREKKESFPLTVTSAQKNPTAFYLCASSIDLEETEAFFGQGTRLTVV.

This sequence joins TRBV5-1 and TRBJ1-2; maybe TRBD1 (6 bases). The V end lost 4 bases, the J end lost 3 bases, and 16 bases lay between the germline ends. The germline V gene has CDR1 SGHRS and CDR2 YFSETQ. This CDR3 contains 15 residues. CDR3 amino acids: CASSPGQDRHYGYTF. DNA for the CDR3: TGCGCCAGCAGCCCGGGGCAAGACAGGCACTATGGCTACACCTTC.

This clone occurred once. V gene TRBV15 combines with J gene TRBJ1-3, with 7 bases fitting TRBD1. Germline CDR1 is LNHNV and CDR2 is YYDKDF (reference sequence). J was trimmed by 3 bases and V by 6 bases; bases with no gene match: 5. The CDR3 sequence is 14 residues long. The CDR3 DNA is TGTGCCACCAGAGACCGGGACAGTGGAAACACCATATATTTT. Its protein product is CATRDRDSGNTIYF.

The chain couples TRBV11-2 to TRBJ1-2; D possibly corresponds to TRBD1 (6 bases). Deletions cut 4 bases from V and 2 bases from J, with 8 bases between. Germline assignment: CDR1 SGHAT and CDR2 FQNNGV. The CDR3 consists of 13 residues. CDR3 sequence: CASSSGQNYGYTF. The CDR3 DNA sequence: TGTGCCAGCAGCTCGGGACAAAACTATGGCTACACCTTC.

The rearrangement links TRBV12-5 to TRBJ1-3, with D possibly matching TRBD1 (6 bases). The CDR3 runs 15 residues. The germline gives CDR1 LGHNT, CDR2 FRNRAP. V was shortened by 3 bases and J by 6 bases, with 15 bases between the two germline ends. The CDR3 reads CASGFPSGDPNTIYF. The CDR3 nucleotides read TGTGCTAGTGGTTTTCCCTCAGGGGATCCAAACACCATATATTTT.

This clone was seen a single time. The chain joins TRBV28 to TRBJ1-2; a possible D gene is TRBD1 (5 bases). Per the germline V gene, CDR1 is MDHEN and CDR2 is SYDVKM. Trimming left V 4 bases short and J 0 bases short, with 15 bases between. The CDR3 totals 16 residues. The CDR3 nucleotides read TGTGCCAGCAGTTCCCTGGCAGGGCGAGCTAACTATGGCTACACCTTC. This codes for CASSSLAGRANYGYTF.

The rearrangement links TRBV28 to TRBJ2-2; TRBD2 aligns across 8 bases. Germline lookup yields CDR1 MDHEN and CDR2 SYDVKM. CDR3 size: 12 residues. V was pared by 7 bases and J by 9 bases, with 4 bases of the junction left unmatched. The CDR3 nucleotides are TGTGCCAGCACGACTAGCGAACGGGAGCTGTTTTTT. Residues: CASTTSERELFF.

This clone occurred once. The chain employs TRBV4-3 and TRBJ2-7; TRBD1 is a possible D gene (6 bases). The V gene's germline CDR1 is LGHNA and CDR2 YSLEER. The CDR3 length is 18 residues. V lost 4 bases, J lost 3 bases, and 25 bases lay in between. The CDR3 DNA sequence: TGCGCCAGCAGCCGAGAAACGGCCCGACAGGATCGCTTCTACGAGCAGTACTTC. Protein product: CASSRETARQDRFYEQYF.

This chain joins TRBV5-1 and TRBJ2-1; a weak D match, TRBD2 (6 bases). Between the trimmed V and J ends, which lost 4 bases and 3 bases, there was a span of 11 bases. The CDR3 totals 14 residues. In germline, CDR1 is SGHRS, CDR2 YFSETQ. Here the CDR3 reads CASSQIADYNEQFF. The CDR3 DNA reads TGCGCCAGCAGCCAGATAGCGGACTACAATGAGCAGTTCTTC.

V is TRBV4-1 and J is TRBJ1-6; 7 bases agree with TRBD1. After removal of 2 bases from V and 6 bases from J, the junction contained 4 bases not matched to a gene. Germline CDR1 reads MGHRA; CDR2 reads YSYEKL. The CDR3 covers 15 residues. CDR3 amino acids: CASSQLGGLNSPLHF. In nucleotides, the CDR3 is TGCGCCAGCAGCCAACTAGGGGGCCTTAATTCACCCCTCCACTTT.

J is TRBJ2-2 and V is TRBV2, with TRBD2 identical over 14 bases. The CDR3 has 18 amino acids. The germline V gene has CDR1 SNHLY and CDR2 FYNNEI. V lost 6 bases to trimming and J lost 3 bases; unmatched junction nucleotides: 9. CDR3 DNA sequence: TGTGCCAGCAGCCGGACTAGCGGGAGGACCGGATACACCGGGGAGCTGTTTTTT. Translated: CASSRTSGRTGYTGELFF.

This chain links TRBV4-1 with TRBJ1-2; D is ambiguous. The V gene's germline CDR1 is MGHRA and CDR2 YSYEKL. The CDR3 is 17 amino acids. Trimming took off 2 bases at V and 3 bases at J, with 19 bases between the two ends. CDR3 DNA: TGCGCCAGCAGCCAATCCAAACAGCCACCCAGTGACTATGGCTACACCTTC. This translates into CASSQSKQPPSDYGYTF.

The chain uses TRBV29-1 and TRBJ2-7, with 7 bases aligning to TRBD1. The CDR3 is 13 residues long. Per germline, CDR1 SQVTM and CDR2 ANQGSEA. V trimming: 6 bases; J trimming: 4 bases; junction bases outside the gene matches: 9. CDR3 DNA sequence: TGCAGCGTCGCGCAAAGACAGGGTTACGAGCAGTACTTC. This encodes CSVAQRQGYEQYF.

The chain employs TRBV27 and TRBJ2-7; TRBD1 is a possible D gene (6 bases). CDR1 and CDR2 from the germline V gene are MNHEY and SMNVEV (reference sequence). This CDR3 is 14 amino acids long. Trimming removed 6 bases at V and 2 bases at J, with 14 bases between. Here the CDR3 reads CASSSDRSAYEQYF. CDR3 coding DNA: TGTGCCAGCAGCTCCGACAGGTCCGCCTACGAGCAGTACTTC.

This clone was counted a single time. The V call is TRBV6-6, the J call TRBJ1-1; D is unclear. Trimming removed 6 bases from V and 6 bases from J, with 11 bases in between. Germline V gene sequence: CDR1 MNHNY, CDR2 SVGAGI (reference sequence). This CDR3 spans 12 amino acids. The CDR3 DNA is TGTGCCAGCAGCCCGTACTTACCTGAAGCTTTCTTT. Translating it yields CASSPYLPEAFF.

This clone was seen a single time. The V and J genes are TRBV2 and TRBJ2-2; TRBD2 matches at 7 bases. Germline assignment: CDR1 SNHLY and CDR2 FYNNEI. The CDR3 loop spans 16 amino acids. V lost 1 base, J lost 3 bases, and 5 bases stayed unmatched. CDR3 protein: CASSEGLAVYTGELFF. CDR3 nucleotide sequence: TGTGCCAGCAGTGAAGGGCTAGCGGTTTACACCGGGGAGCTGTTTTTT.

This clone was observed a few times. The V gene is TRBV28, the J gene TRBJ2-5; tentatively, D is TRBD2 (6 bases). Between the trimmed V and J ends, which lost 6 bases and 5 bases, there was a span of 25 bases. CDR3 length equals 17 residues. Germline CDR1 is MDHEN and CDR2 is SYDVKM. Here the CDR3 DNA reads TGTGCCAGCAGCGGACCAAGGAGGGGCTTAAGGATGGAGACCCAGTACTTC. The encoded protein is CASSGPRRGLRMETQYF.

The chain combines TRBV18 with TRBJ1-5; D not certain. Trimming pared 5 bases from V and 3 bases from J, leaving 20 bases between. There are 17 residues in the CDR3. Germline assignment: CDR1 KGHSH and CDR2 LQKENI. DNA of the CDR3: TGTGCCAGCTCATATTTTCGACGTAGGAGGAACAATCAGCCCCAGCATTTT. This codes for CASSYFRRRRNNQPQHF.

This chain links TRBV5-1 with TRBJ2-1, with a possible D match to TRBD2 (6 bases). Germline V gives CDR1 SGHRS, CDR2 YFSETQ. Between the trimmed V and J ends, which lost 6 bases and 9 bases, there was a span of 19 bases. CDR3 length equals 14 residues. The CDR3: CASNLRGPGLEQFF. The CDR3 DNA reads TGCGCCAGCAACCTCCGGGGACCGGGACTTGAGCAGTTCTTC.

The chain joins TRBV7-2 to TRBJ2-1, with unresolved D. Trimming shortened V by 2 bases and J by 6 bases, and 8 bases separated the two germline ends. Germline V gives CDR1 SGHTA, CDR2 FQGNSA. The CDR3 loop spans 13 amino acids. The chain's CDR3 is CASSLYEANEQFF. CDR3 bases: TGTGCCAGCAGCTTATACGAGGCCAATGAGCAGTTCTTC. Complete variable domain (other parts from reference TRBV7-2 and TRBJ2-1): GAGVSQSPSNKVTEKGKDVELRCDPISGHTALYWYRQSLGQGLEFLIYFQGNSAPDKSGLPSDRFSAERTGGSVSTLTIQRTQQEDSAVYLCASSLYEANEQFFGPGTRLTVL.

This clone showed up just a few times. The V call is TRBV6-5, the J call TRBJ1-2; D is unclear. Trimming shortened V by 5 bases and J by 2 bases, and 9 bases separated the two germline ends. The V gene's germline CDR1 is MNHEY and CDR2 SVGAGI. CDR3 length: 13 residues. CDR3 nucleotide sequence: TGTGCCAGCAGTACAGTCCCCAACTATGGCTACACCTTC. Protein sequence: CASSTVPNYGYTF.

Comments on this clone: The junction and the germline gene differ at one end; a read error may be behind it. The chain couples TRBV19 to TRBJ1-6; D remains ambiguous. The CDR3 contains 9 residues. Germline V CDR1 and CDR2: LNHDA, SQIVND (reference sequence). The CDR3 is CASGSPPHF. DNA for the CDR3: TGTGCCAGCGGTTCACCCCCCCACTTT.

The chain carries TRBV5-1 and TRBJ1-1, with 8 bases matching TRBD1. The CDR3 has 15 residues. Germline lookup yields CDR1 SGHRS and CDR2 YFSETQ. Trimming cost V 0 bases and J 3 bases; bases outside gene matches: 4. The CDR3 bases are TGCGCCAGCAGCTTGGACCCGACAGGGGACACTGAAGCTTTCTTT. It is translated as CASSLDPTGDTEAFF.

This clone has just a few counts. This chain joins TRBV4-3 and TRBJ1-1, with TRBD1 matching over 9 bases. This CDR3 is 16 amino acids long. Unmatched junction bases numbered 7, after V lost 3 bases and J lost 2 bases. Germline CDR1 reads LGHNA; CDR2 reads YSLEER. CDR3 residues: CASSHLQGARNTEAFF. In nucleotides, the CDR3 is TGCGCCAGCAGCCATTTACAGGGGGCGCGAAACACTGAAGCTTTCTTT.

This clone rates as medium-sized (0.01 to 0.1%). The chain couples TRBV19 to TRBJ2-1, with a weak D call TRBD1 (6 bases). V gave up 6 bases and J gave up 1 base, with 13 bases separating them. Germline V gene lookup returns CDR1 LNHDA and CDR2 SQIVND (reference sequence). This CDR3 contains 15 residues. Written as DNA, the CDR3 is TGTGCCAGTAGCCTGGGGGCCTTGTCCTACAATGAGCAGTTCTTC. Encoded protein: CASSLGALSYNEQFF.

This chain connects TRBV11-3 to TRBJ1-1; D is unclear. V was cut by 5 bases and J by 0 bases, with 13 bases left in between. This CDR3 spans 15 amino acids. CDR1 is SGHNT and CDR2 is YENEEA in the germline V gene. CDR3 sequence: CASSPGSSLNTEAFF. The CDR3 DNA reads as TGTGCCAGCAGCCCCGGGAGCAGCTTGAACACTGAAGCTTTCTTT.

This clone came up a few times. The CDR3 DNA sequence: TGTGCCAGCAGTTTACTCCTTGGGGGCGGAGCTTCCTACGAGCAGTACTTC. Translating it yields CASSLLLGGGASYEQYF. V gene TRBV27 combines with J gene TRBJ2-7, with a weak D call TRBD1 (6 bases). The V gene lost 2 bases and the J gene lost 1 base, with 18 bases spanning the gap. The CDR3 runs to 17 residues. Germline CDR1 reads MNHEY; CDR2 reads SMNVEV (reference sequence).

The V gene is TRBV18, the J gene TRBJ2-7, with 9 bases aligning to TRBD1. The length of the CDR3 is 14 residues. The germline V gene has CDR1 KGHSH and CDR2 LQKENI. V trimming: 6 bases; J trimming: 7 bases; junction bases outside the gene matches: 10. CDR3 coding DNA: TGTGCCAGCTCGTCGGGGACAGGGCGTGGGGAGCAGTACTTC. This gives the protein CASSSGTGRGEQYF.

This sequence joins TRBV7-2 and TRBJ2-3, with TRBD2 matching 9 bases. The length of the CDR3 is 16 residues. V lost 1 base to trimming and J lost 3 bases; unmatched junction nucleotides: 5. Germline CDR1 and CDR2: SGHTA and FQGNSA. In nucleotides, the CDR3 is TGTGCCAGCAGCTTAGTAGCGGGGGCCATGACAGATACGCAGTATTTT. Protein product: CASSLVAGAMTDTQYF.

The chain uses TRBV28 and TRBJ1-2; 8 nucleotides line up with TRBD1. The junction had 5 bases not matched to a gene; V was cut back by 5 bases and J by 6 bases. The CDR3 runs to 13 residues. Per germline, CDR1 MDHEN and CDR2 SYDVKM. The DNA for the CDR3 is TGTGCCAGCAGTAGATACAGGGGGAATGGCTACACCTTC. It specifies CASSRYRGNGYTF.